A single sample is the source of the 14 T cell receptor beta chains below, sequenced in a study of T cell changes during pregnancy in multiple sclerosis. Measured with immunoSEQ multiplex PCR; TCRdb has only the in-frame clones, and not every one. Among around 59,000 clones listed, 91% were seen once. The sequencing used CD4+ T cells from peripheral blood mononuclear cells, collected in the first trimester of pregnancy. The receptors originated from a female donor with multiple sclerosis, enrolled in a pregnancy study.

DNA for the CDR3: TGTGCCAGCAGCGTAGAAGCGGGGGGGATAGCCAAAAACATTCAGTACTTC. As protein: CASSVEAGGIAKNIQYF. The chain combines TRBV9 with TRBJ2-4; 10 nucleotides match TRBD2. Germline V gene sequence: CDR1 SGDLS, CDR2 YYNGEE. V gave up 0 bases and J gave up 0 bases; unmatched junction bases: 3. The CDR3 contains 17 residues. Full variable domain (remainder filled in from reference TRBV9 and TRBJ2-4): DSGVTQTPKHLITATGQRVTLRCSPRSGDLSVYWYQQSLDQGLQFLIQYYNGEERAKGNILERFSAQQFPDLHSELNLSSLELGDSALYFCASSVEAGGIAKNIQYFGAGTRLSVL.

This chain uses TRBV2 with TRBJ2-5, with TRBD2 matching 14 bases. This CDR3 has 15 residues. The junction had 2 bases not matched to a gene; V was cut back by 6 bases and J by 2 bases. The germline gives CDR1 SNHLY, CDR2 FYNNEI. This chain's CDR3 is CASRRLAGGQETQYF. In DNA, the CDR3 is TGTGCCAGCAGAAGACTAGCGGGGGGGCAAGAGACCCAGTACTTC.

The rearrangement links TRBV19 to TRBJ2-2; 7 nucleotides agree with TRBD1. The CDR3 consists of 16 residues. Unmatched junction bases numbered 8, after V lost 2 bases and J lost 5 bases. Germline V gene lookup returns CDR1 LNHDA and CDR2 SQIVND (reference sequence). The CDR3 is CASSIRTGVRTGELFF. The DNA of the CDR3 is TGTGCCAGTAGTATAAGAACAGGGGTCAGGACCGGGGAGCTGTTTTTT.

This chain links TRBV5-4 with TRBJ2-3; 9 bases fit TRBD2. The CDR3 consists of 15 residues. J lost 8 bases, V lost 4 bases, and 11 bases had no gene match. Germline CDR1 and CDR2: SGHNT and YYREEE (reference sequence). This CDR3 reads CASSPGSGGPGTQYF. DNA for the CDR3: TGTGCCAGCAGCCCCGGCAGCGGGGGGCCTGGTACGCAGTATTTT. The full variable domain, completed using reference TRBV5-4 and TRBJ2-3, is ETGVTQSPTHLIKTRGQQVTLRCSSQSGHNTVSWYQQALGQGPQFIFQYYREEENGRGNFPPRFSGLQFPNYSSELNVNALELDDSALYLCASSPGSGGPGTQYFGPGTRLTVL.

The J gene is TRBJ2-7, the V gene TRBV11-1, with D perhaps TRBD2 (6 bases). The CDR3 contains 12 residues. V was clipped by 5 bases and J by 5 bases, with 10 bases between them. The germline V gene has CDR1 SGHAT and CDR2 FQDESV (reference sequence). The CDR3 loop reads CASSVRRDEQYF. The CDR3 coding sequence is TGTGCCAGCAGCGTTAGGAGGGACGAGCAGTACTTC.

This clone appeared once. The chain links TRBV18 to TRBJ1-1; 9 bases line up with TRBD1. The CDR3 loop spans 14 amino acids. CDR1 and CDR2 from the germline V gene are KGHSH and LQKENI. Losses at the gene ends were 0 bases for V and 11 bases for J; bases not matched to a gene: 7. CDR3 amino acids: CASSPPGRTGAAFF. The CDR3 DNA reads TGTGCCAGCTCACCACCTGGGAGGACAGGGGCGGCTTTCTTT.

In its sample, this clone was seen once. The chain has TRBV9 and TRBJ2-2, with 9 bases that match TRBD1. Trimming took 0 bases from V and 6 from J; bases not matched to a gene: 9. From germline, CDR1 is SGDLS and CDR2 YYNGEE. This CDR3 is 17 amino acids long. The CDR3 here is CASSVGGAQGASGELFF. CDR3 nucleotides: TGTGCCAGCAGCGTAGGCGGAGCACAGGGGGCTTCCGGGGAGCTGTTTTTT.

The genes are TRBV29-1 and TRBJ2-7; TRBD1 matches at 9 bases. This CDR3 comprises 12 residues. Trimming at V came to 7 bases and at J to 4 bases, leaving 5 bases not matched to a gene. The germline V gene has CDR1 SQVTM and CDR2 ANQGSEA. The CDR3 nucleotides are TGCAGCGGTGGACAGGGGAGGTACGAGCAGTACTTC. Its protein product is CSGGQGRYEQYF.

This chain joins TRBV18 and TRBJ1-5; D may be TRBD1 (6 bases). CDR1 is KGHSH and CDR2 is LQKENI in the germline V gene. The length of the CDR3 is 13 residues. Trimming removed 4 bases from V and 7 bases from J, with 11 bases in between. The chain's CDR3 is CASSQGVQQPQHF. For the CDR3, the DNA is TGTGCCAGCTCACAGGGGGTACAGCAGCCCCAGCATTTT.

This sequence joins TRBV4-3 and TRBJ1-2; D is unresolved. The germline V gene has CDR1 LGHNA and CDR2 YSLEER. Trimming pared 0 bases from V and 1 base from J, leaving 6 bases between. The CDR3 has 14 residues. The CDR3 sequence is CASSQEIGNYGYTF. CDR3 nucleotide sequence: TGCGCCAGCAGCCAAGAGATCGGTAACTATGGCTACACCTTC.

This chain joins TRBV4-2 and TRBJ2-3; TRBD2 aligns across 9 bases. Trimming at V came to 1 base and at J to 6 bases, leaving 5 bases not matched to a gene. The CDR3 consists of 15 residues. Germline CDR1 LGHNA, CDR2 YNFKEQ. The CDR3 bases are TGTGCCAGCAGCCAAGGCGGGGGGGAGGCGGATACGCAGTATTTT. As protein: CASSQGGGEADTQYF.

The chain employs TRBV19 and TRBJ2-3, with D possibly TRBD1 on 6 matching bases. CDR3 length: 13 amino acids. Trimming removed 3 bases from V and 3 bases from J, with 7 bases in between. The germline gives CDR1 LNHDA, CDR2 SQIVND (reference sequence). The CDR3 nucleotides read TGTGCCAGTAGTATCCAGGGGACAGATACGCAGTATTTT. Translated, it gives CASSIQGTDTQYF. Filled out from reference TRBV19 and TRBJ2-3, the complete variable domain reads DGGITQSPKYLFRKEGQNVTLSCEQNLNHDAMYWYRQDPGQGLRLIYYSQIVNDFQKGDIAEGYSVSREKKESFPLTVTSAQKNPTAFYLCASSIQGTDTQYFGPGTRLTVL.

Here the CDR3 reads CASRETLAPNEKLFF. The CDR3 bases are TGCGCCAGCAGGGAGACTCTTGCTCCTAATGAAAAACTGTTTTTT. The chain uses TRBV4-3 and TRBJ1-4; D not resolved. Germline CDR1 is LGHNA and CDR2 is YSLEER. This CDR3 has 15 residues. Trimming shortened V by 6 bases and J by 3 bases, and 14 bases separated the two germline ends.

The genes are TRBV7-9 and TRBJ1-6, with 7 bases that match TRBD1. Germline CDR1 is SEHNR and CDR2 is FQNEAQ (reference sequence). Unmatched junction bases numbered 9, after V lost 5 bases and J lost 5 bases. The CDR3 consists of 16 residues. The CDR3 sequence: CASSHEDRRHNSPLHF. In nucleotides, the CDR3 is TGTGCCAGCAGCCACGAGGACAGGCGGCATAATTCACCCCTCCACTTT.